The clone carrying this T cell receptor (beta chain) was seen just once. The sample is drawn from a study of blood T cell repertoires in COVID-19. The repertoire was sequenced with immunoSEQ multiplex PCR; TCRdb's copy has only in-frame clones and lacks some. The sample includes some 100,000 clones, around 90% seen only once; the top ten take under 7.5%. The sequenced material came from peripheral blood. This sequence was found in a woman aged 55-70 years with acute or convalescent COVID-19.

CDR3 residues: CASRETGLTNEKLFF. The CDR3 nucleotides read TGTGCCAGCAGGGAGACAGGCCTTACTAATGAAAAACTGTTTTTT. The chain joins TRBV25-1 to TRBJ1-4; D might be TRBD1 (6 bases). V was clipped by 6 bases and J by 2 bases, with 13 bases between them. The CDR3 runs 15 residues. The germline CDR1 and CDR2 sequences are MGHDK and SYGVNS.